The present entry profiles one T cell receptor (beta chain) with its context. Its matching antigen is unknown. The sample belongs to a study of OX40 agonist ivuxolimab in advanced cancers. On the study more broadly: Patients received the agonistic anti-OX40 (CD134) antibody ivuxolimab. Patients with prior anti-PD-1, anti-PD-L1 or anti-CTLA-4 therapy were eligible; less than 50% had some.

Sequencing used immunoSEQ multiplex PCR; TCRdb keeps in-frame clones, though not all of them. The data show about 28,000 clones, with about 88% seen just once and about 15% held by the top ten. Study outcomes and limitations: With doses of 0.1-3.0 mg/kg, partial responders showed among the lowest clonal expansion.

V shed 6 bases and J shed 0 bases, with 6 bases lying between them. Germline V lookup: CDR1 PRHDT, CDR2 FYEKMQ (reference sequence). The CDR3 is made up of 13 amino acids. V usage is TRBV13 and J usage is TRBJ2-1, with D unresolved. This receptor was taken from an adult with an advanced solid tumor such as melanoma, head and neck, liver or kidney cancer. The material sequenced was CD4+ or CD8+ T cells sorted from blood, taken in a trial of the OX40 agonist ivuxolimab. The CDR3 DNA reads as TGTGCCAGCAGATGGGGCTCCTACAATGAGCAGTTCTTC. Translated: CASRWGSYNEQFF.